This section outlines one T cell receptor beta chain sequence together with its context. Its antigen is unknown. Qualities for individual bases were not recorded, and no much larger clone is one base off. The CDR3 regions of human TCRbeta chains were analyzed by immunosequencing. In the source study's methods: TCRs in the repertoires were compared against a reference library of SARS-CoV-2-specific TCRs that had been generated with the MIRA antigen-specificity platform. Breadth was defined as the fraction of unique TCRs that were SARS-CoV-2-associated, and depth was defined as the fraction of total T cells that were SARS-CoV-2-associated. Each spike-specific TCR was assigned to its reactive spike region and to a CD4 or CD8 class using the MIRA data. Log10-transformed breadth and depth values were compared by one-way ANOVA with Sidak's multiple comparisons tests. Entries here come from immuneACCESS through TCRdb and include only in-frame sequences with V and J called. Some clones fail to appear in such tables; in the studies checked, an unresolved V gene covers under half of the shortfall, and the cause of the remainder is unknown. V, J and clone size are taken as reported in that table, and D and trimming were inferred from the DNA itself. The sample table lists some 100,000 clones, more than 75% of them with a count of one. About 3.5% of the sample comes from the top ten.

The time point label of this sample denotes: baseline before first vaccination. Samples from vaccinated people were obtained from the UK trials COV001 and COV002, which included a single-blind randomized controlled phase 2/3 trial of AZD1222 (ChAdOx1 nCoV-19) in healthy adults. For TCRbeta chain sequencing, PBMC samples were collected from trial participants at day 0 and at day 28 after the second dose. From the cysteine up to the phenylalanine, the CDR3 has a length of 13 residues. The CDR3 DNA has 39 bases and is translated from base 1. Ends trimmed: V by 4 bases, J by 11 bases; bases unmatched to a gene: 8. CDR1 and CDR2, per the germline V gene, are LGHNA and YSLEER. This entry comes from a study of T cell responses to AZD1222 COVID-19 vaccine (TCRdb year 2021). Regarding the study in general: AZD1222 recipients given second doses at about 4 weeks or at about 12 weeks were pooled, since spike-specific TCR depth and breadth were not found to differ between the two schedules. TCR sequencing was performed for about 240 trial participants, of whom about 200 were given two doses of AZD1222 and about 25 were given two doses of MenACWY control vaccine. Trial participants were enrolled by age into 18-55, 56-69 and 70-plus year subgroups, with around 150, 28 and 57 TCR-sequenced participants respectively. Overall study outcomes, separate from this receptor: After two AZD1222 doses, spike-specific TCR breadth and depth were significantly higher than at day 0 and than in MenACWY recipients. Vaccine-associated CD4 TCRs spanned the whole spike protein, with dominant responses in regions 160-218 and 743-854. Only six or seven AZD1222 recipients were SARS-CoV-2 seropositive at baseline, limiting conclusions about previously exposed vaccinees. Nearly half of unique spike-specific TCRs reportedly recognized epitopes outside regions mutated in the B.1.351 and B.1.1.7 variants. Most participants were white British and females outnumbered males, and the authors suggested that clonal diversity may have been underestimated. In the small 56-69-year group, the increase in depth fell short of significance, most likely because of low power. Because no day 14 peak-response samples were available, the repertoires could be characterized only after the peak T cell response.

The sample here was peripheral blood, taken on day 0 of AZD1222 vaccination. This clonotype was obtained from an adult in good health. The chain joins TRBV4-3 to TRBJ1-1, and 9 junction bases match TRBD1. Here the CDR3 is given as CASSRGQGRGAFF. Here is the DNA: TGCGCCAGCAGCCGAGGACAGGGGAGAGGTGCTTTCTTT.